This T cell receptor beta chain was captured by sequencing in a study of T cell clonotyping in hematopoietic cell transplantation. About the study: Pretransplant recipient samples were taken after cytoreduction. Overall study results and limits: Graft donor and pretransplant recipient Inverse Simpson Index values predicted broader posttransplant TCR diversity. At the given depth, recipient repertoires were over 95% de novo clonotypes. Recipient TCR diversity dropped after transplant; expanded clonotypes rose from day 30 to 180.

This CDR3 region has 13 residues. Germline V gene lookup returns CDR1 MDHEN and CDR2 SYDVKM. Trimming removed 3 bases from V and 7 bases from J, with 12 bases in between. Regarding this clone: Its antigen is still unknown.

TCRdb's table, derived via immunoSEQ multiplex PCR, lists solely in-frame clones and lacks some. The repertoire includes approximately 42,000 clones, 85% of them detected once, and approximately 3% sits in the top ten. Time point defined: recipient sample about 28 days before transplant, after cytoreduction. The chain employs TRBV28 and TRBJ1-2; no firm D call. Sequencing was performed on peripheral blood mononuclear cells, taken before stem cell transplant. The source is a man aged 55 to 70 with acute myeloid leukemia. Some clones in this sample may be carry-over from other donors' samples. The CDR3: CASSFGGLGGYTF. CDR3 sequence (DNA): TGTGCCAGCAGTTTTGGTGGGTTGGGTGGCTACACCTTC.